A single sample gave rise to the 17 T cell receptor beta chains below, sequenced in a study of blood T cell repertoires in COVID-19. Data came from immunoSEQ multiplex PCR; TCRdb stores just in-frame clones and leaves some out. This repertoire shows under 85,000 clones, roughly nine tenths found once; its top ten account for around 5%. The sample consisted of peripheral blood. These receptors were collected from a woman aged 80 or older with active or convalescent COVID-19.

The V call is TRBV18, the J call TRBJ2-3; TRBD2 aligns across 7 bases. This CDR3 is built from 15 residues. Per germline, CDR1 KGHSH and CDR2 LQKENI. V was clipped by 5 bases and J by 2 bases; unmatched bases: 7. The CDR3 loop reads CASSSLAVLTDTQYF. CDR3 DNA sequence: TGTGCCAGCTCATCGCTAGCGGTCCTCACAGATACGCAGTATTTT.

The chain carries TRBV27 and TRBJ2-1; 16 bases fit TRBD2. Germline V gives CDR1 MNHEY, CDR2 SMNVEV (reference sequence). The CDR3 runs 17 residues. The V segment lost 5 bases and the J segment 2 bases; nucleotides outside the gene matches: 3. CDR3 nucleotide sequence: TGTGCCAGCAGTACCGGGACTAGCGGGGGGGCCTACAATGAGCAGTTCTTC. Its translation: CASSTGTSGGAYNEQFF.

The chain uses TRBV10-1 and TRBJ1-2, with D tentatively TRBD1 (5 bases). From germline, CDR1 is WNHNN and CDR2 SYGVQD (reference sequence). V was clipped by 2 bases and J by 8 bases, with 9 bases between them. The CDR3 is made up of 12 amino acids. CDR3 amino acids: CASSEGAYGYTF. CDR3 DNA sequence: TGCGCCAGCAGTGAGGGGGCATACGGCTACACCTTC.

This clone is a singleton in its sample. The chain links TRBV27 to TRBJ1-2; tentative D call: TRBD1 (6 bases). The CDR3 is made up of 16 amino acids. V lost 5 bases and J 2 bases, leaving 18 bases between the germline ends. Per the germline V gene, CDR1 is MNHEY and CDR2 is SMNVEV (reference sequence). In DNA, the CDR3 is TGTGCCAGCAGTCCCTACGGACAGAGCCCAAACTATGGCTACACCTTC. Its protein product is CASSPYGQSPNYGYTF.

The chain links TRBV11-2 to TRBJ2-5; 11 nucleotides align to TRBD2. V trimming: 5 bases; J trimming: 1 base; junction bases outside the gene matches: 12. CDR3 size: 18 residues. Looked up from germline, CDR1 is SGHAT and CDR2 is FQNNGV. The CDR3 region has the DNA TGTGCCAGCAGCACCTTAGCGGGGGGGCGTGGGGTCCAAGAGACCCAGTACTTC. This codes for CASSTLAGGRGVQETQYF.

This clone was recorded only once. CDR3 nucleotide sequence: TGTGCCAGCAGCCCCCGTGACAGCCTTAACTATGGCTACACCTTC. Translating it yields CASSPRDSLNYGYTF. The genes are TRBV7-8 and TRBJ1-2; a possible D gene is TRBD1 (5 bases). Germline CDR1 and CDR2: SGHVS and FQNEAQ. The CDR3 length is 15 residues. V gave up 5 bases and J gave up 1 base, with 14 bases separating them. The full variable domain, in which reference TRBV7-8 and TRBJ1-2 provide the parts outside the CDR3, is GAGVSQSPRYKVAKRGQDVALRCDPISGHVSLFWYQQALGQGPEFLTYFQNEAQLDKSGLPSDRFFAERPEGSVSTLKIQRTQQEDSAVYLCASSPRDSLNYGYTFGSGTRLTVV.

The chain is built from TRBV4-3 and TRBJ1-1, with 7 bases that match TRBD1. Trimming removed 4 bases from V and 0 bases from J; junction bases left unmatched: 5. The CDR3 runs to 15 residues. CDR1 and CDR2 from the germline V gene are LGHNA and YSLEER. The CDR3 here is CASSLGQDLNTEAFF. The CDR3 coding sequence is TGCGCCAGCAGCCTAGGACAGGACTTGAACACTGAAGCTTTCTTT.

This chain uses TRBV5-1 with TRBJ2-5, with 7 bases identical to TRBD2. Germline CDR1 is SGHRS and CDR2 is YFSETQ. Trimming removed 2 bases from V and 5 bases from J; junction bases left unmatched: 12. This CDR3 comprises 16 residues. CDR3 DNA: TGCGCCAGCAGCTTACCGGGACGGGGGGAAAAGGAGACCCAGTACTTC. Amino acids: CASSLPGRGEKETQYF.

CDR3 sequence: CASSLTGGYGYTF. CDR3 DNA sequence: TGTGCCAGCAGCTTGACAGGGGGCTATGGCTACACCTTC. The rearrangement joins TRBV7-3 to TRBJ1-2; 9 nucleotides line up with TRBD1. V was clipped by 3 bases and J by 4 bases; unmatched bases: 0. CDR1 SGHTA and CDR2 FQGTGA come from the germline V gene. The CDR3 consists of 13 residues.

The gene calls are TRBV27 and TRBJ2-7, with D possibly TRBD2 on 5 matching bases. Germline CDR1 reads MNHEY; CDR2 reads SMNVEV (reference sequence). Trimming shortened V by 10 bases and J by 0 bases, and 13 bases separated the two germline ends. The CDR3 spans 13 residues. Here the CDR3 reads CATSRDYSYEQYF. CDR3 coding DNA: TGTGCCACCTCACGGGATTACTCCTACGAGCAGTACTTC.

The chain couples TRBV19 to TRBJ2-2; 9 nucleotides agree with TRBD2. Per the germline V gene, CDR1 is LNHDA and CDR2 is SQIVND (reference sequence). CDR3 length: 17 amino acids. Trimming removed 7 bases from V and 0 bases from J; junction bases left unmatched: 9. The CDR3 DNA reads as TGTGCCAGTAACCCCTGGCCTAGCGGGGCGAACACCGGGGAGCTGTTTTTT. This sequence encodes CASNPWPSGANTGELFF.

To note about this clone: Other DNA sequences within the sample encode an identical CDR3. The DNA for the CDR3 is TGTGCCAGCACCCCGATCATGGGAGGCTTGACAAATTCACCCCTCCACTTT. Translation: CASTPIMGGLTNSPLHF. This rearrangement joins TRBV27 to TRBJ1-6; D is unresolved. This CDR3 is built from 17 residues. The germline gives CDR1 MNHEY, CDR2 SMNVEV (reference sequence). Trimming took off 7 bases at V and 7 bases at J, with 23 bases between the two ends.

This rearrangement joins TRBV5-1 to TRBJ1-1, with D tentatively TRBD1 (6 bases). V dropped 4 bases and J dropped 1 base, with 11 bases sitting between them. In germline, CDR1 is SGHRS, CDR2 YFSETQ. The CDR3 sequence is 14 residues long. CDR3 nucleotide sequence: TGCGCCAGCAGCCCGGGACAACCGAACACTGAAGCTTTCTTT. Amino acids: CASSPGQPNTEAFF. The entire variable domain, with the rest obtained from reference TRBV5-1 and TRBJ1-1, is as follows: KAGVTQTPRYLIKTRGQQVTLSCSPISGHRSVSWYQQTPGQGLQFLFEYFSETQRNKGNFPGRFSGRQFSNSRSEMNVSTLELGDSALYLCASSPGQPNTEAFFGQGTRLTVV.

The V and J genes are TRBV24-1 and TRBJ2-3; TRBD1 is a possible D gene (5 bases). CDR3 length: 14 amino acids. The ends were cut back, 1 base at V and 6 bases at J, with 10 bases in the middle. CDR1 KGHDR and CDR2 SFDVKD come from the germline V gene. The CDR3 protein is CATSDLDRTDTQYF. As DNA, the CDR3 is TGTGCCACCAGTGATTTAGACAGAACGGATACGCAGTATTTT.

The chain links TRBV16 to TRBJ1-5; a possible D gene is TRBD1 (6 bases). The length of the CDR3 is 14 residues. V lost 2 bases to trimming and J lost 4 bases, with 9 bases between them. Germline V gene data show CDR1 as KGHSY and CDR2 as FQNENV. CDR3: CASSQITGNQPQHF. CDR3 bases: TGTGCCAGCAGCCAAATTACAGGGAATCAGCCCCAGCATTTT.

The chain uses TRBV28 and TRBJ2-1, with 10 positions matching TRBD2. The CDR3 length is 16 residues. Germline assignment: CDR1 MDHEN and CDR2 SYDVKM. With 4 bases clipped from V and 7 bases from J, the junction kept 10 bases outside the gene matches. CDR3 coding DNA: TGTGCCAGCAGTTCGCACACTAGCGGGGCAGGTAATGAGCAGTTCTTC. Its protein product is CASSSHTSGAGNEQFF. The variable domain in full, with the rest retrieved from reference TRBV28 and TRBJ2-1, is DVKVTQSSRYLVKRTGEKVFLECVQDMDHENMFWYRQDPGLGLRLIYFSYDVKMKEKGDIPEGYSVSREKKERFSLILESASTNQTSMYLCASSSHTSGAGNEQFFGPGTRLTVL.

The chain has TRBV29-1 and TRBJ2-2, with a possible D match to TRBD2 (6 bases). The germline V and J ends were trimmed by 5 bases and 1 base, with 11 bases remaining between them. The CDR3 runs to 14 residues. Germline V gene lookup returns CDR1 SQVTM and CDR2 ANQGSEA. The CDR3 bases are TGCAGCGTTACGGGGGAAAGGAACACCGGGGAGCTGTTTTTT. Its protein product is CSVTGERNTGELFF.